The source of this T cell receptor (beta chain) is a study of T cell repertoires in cytomegalovirus infection. Study-wide context: In public TCR beta signatures, there were indications of both CMV infection and matching HLA type. The study's findings and limits: Ex vivo, HLA-C-restricted CMV-specific TCR beta clonotypes prevailed over the rest of the response.

This clonotype appeared many times. What it binds is not known. One entry per CDR3 protein, called by TCRdb with MiXCR from the reads. The sample has more than 140,000 distinct CDR3 sequences, under 8.5% seen once. The sequence derives from a human donor in good health (CMV status not recorded). Some clones in this sample may be carry-over from other donors' samples. What was sequenced was PBMCs.

The DNA of the CDR3 is TGTGCCAGCAGCTTAGATCTAGGAACCGGGGAGCTGTTTTTT. Translating it yields CASSLDLGTGELFF. The chain recombines TRBV11-2 with TRBJ2-2; D unresolved. Trimming shortened V by 0 bases and J by 5 bases, and 7 bases separated the two germline ends. The CDR3 extends over 14 amino acids. Germline V gene data show CDR1 as SGHAT and CDR2 as FQNNGV.